This is a list of T cell receptor beta chains from one sample in a study of blood T cell repertoires in COVID-19. Assay used: immunoSEQ multiplex PCR; TCRdb lists only in-frame clones, some missing. The data show around 280,000 clones, with around 86% seen just once and roughly 1.9% held by the top ten. Sequenced sample: peripheral blood. These receptors were collected from a woman aged 30 to 39 who had recovered from COVID-19. Each CDR3 is given with its conserved first and last residue. D genes are given only for firm matches. Not every row has a clone size; where given, it reads once, few, many or a size class.

clone_size,d_call,j_call,v_call,cdr3_nt,cdr3_aa
.,TRBD1,TRBJ2-7,TRBV25-1,TGTGCCAGCTCGGGGGACAGGGGGCTCTACGAGCAGTACTTC,CASSGDRGLYEQYF
.,.,TRBJ1-1,TRBV3-1/TRBV3-2,TGTGCCAGCAGCCCTTTACAGGGGAACACTGAAGCTTTCTTT,CASSPLQGNTEAFF
.,TRBD2,TRBJ2-7,TRBV18,TGTGCCAGCTCACCTGGACTAGCGGGAGGGCCCCGGTCCGGCGAGCAGTACTTC,CASSPGLAGGPRSGEQYF
once,.,TRBJ2-2,TRBV19,TGTGCCAGTGGGCAGACCGGGGAGCTGTTTTTT,CASGQTGELFF
.,.,TRBJ1-1,TRBV11-2,TGTGCCAGCAGCTTTCCGGTGAACACTGAAGCTTTCTTT,CASSFPVNTEAFF
.,.,TRBJ1-4,TRBV27,TGTGCCAGCAGTTTAGGAGCAACTAATGAAAAACTGTTTTTT,CASSLGATNEKLFF
.,.,TRBJ2-7,TRBV2,TGTGCCAGCAGGAGGCCCCATTCGGCTTCTTTCGAGCAGTACTTC,CASRRPHSASFEQYF
.,TRBD1,TRBJ2-6,TRBV4-2,TGTGCCAGCAGGATGATAGGGGGCAGTCCTGGGGCCAACGTCCTGACTTTC,CASRMIGGSPGANVLTF
.,TRBD2,TRBJ2-7,TRBV27,TGTGCCAGCAGGCTGGCCCCCCGGTGGGGGGAGGGTCACCACGAGCAGTACTTC,CASRLAPRWGEGHHEQYF
few,.,TRBJ2-7,TRBV7-7,TGTGCCCCCCTGTGGAGGCCGATGGAGCAGTACTTC,CAPLWRPMEQYF
.,.,TRBJ2-7,TRBV9,TGTGCCAGCAGCGTAGGCCCAGGGGCCGACGAGCAGTACTTC,CASSVGPGADEQYF
.,.,TRBJ2-7,TRBV7-9,TGTGCCAGCAGCCAGGGGCTAATTAGCCACGAGCAGTACTTC,CASSQGLISHEQYF
.,TRBD1,TRBJ2-5,TRBV3-1/TRBV3-2,TGTGCCAGCAGCCAGACAGGACAGGCGGAGACCCAGTACTTC,CASSQTGQAETQYF
few,.,TRBJ2-7,TRBV5-5,TGTGCCAGCAGCTTTCTTTACGAGCAGTACTTC,CASSFLYEQYF
once,TRBD2,TRBJ2-4,TRBV9,TGTGCCAGCAGCGTAGCGGGAGGGAAAAACATTCAGTACTTC,CASSVAGGKNIQYF
.,TRBD1,TRBJ2-2,TRBV7-3,TGTGCCAGCAGCCCGCGGACAGGGAAGGGCACCGGGGAGCTGTTTTTT,CASSPRTGKGTGELFF
.,.,TRBJ2-7,TRBV6-2/TRBV6-3,TGTGCCAGCAGTTACGGCCAGGGGAGCCTCTACGAGCAGTACTTC,CASSYGQGSLYEQYF
.,.,TRBJ2-1,TRBV28,TGTGCCAGCAGTTTCCGCCGGGGTTCGGGTGCCAATGAGCAGTTCTTC,CASSFRRGSGANEQFF
.,TRBD1,TRBJ2-3,TRBV5-1,TGCGCCAGCAGCTTCGAGGGACAGTTCAATCCGGGAGATACGCAGTATTTT,CASSFEGQFNPGDTQYF
.,.,TRBJ1-1,TRBV19,TGTGCCAGTAGTATTCCAGGCGAAGGTGAAGCTTTCTTT,CASSIPGEGEAFF
.,.,TRBJ2-1,TRBV15,TGTGCCACCAGCAGATCGACTGCGGGACAGATCTACAATGAGCAGTTCTTC,CATSRSTAGQIYNEQFF
few,TRBD1,TRBJ1-3,TRBV29-1,TGCAGCGTTGTCCGGTGGACAGGGGCGTCAGGGGATGGAAACACCATATATTTT,CSVVRWTGASGDGNTIYF
once,.,TRBJ1-1,TRBV3-1/TRBV3-2,TGTGCCAGCAGCCAAAGGGAGGGCGGCACTGAAGCTTTCTTT,CASSQREGGTEAFF
.,TRBD1,TRBJ2-7,TRBV19,TGTGCCAGTAGTTCTTTCGCGGTGGGGGAGGACAGGGTCGACTACGAGCAGTACTTC,CASSSFAVGEDRVDYEQYF
.,TRBD1,TRBJ1-3,TRBV9,TGTGCCAGCAGCCGGAGGACAGGAGGGAACACCATATATTTT,CASSRRTGGNTIYF
once,TRBD2,TRBJ2-6,TRBV3-1/TRBV3-2,TGTGCCAGCAGCCAAGATGTAGCGGGGGCCCTCTCTGGGGCCAACGTCCTGACTTTC,CASSQDVAGALSGANVLTF
.,.,TRBJ2-7,TRBV7-3,TGTGCCAGCAGCTTAACCCACGGGAGCTCCTACGAGCAGTACTTC,CASSLTHGSSYEQYF
.,.,TRBJ1-4,TRBV19,TGTGCCAGTAGCTCCGTTGGGGCTGGAAAACTGTTTTTT,CASSSVGAGKLFF
.,.,TRBJ1-2,TRBV6-2/TRBV6-3,TGTGCCAGCAGTTCACTCAAGACTGATTATGGCTACACCTTC,CASSSLKTDYGYTF
.,.,TRBJ2-5,TRBV5-1,TGCGCCAGCAGCTTGGGTGCGGGACAAGAGACCCAGTACTTC,CASSLGAGQETQYF
few,.,TRBJ1-1,TRBV3-1/TRBV3-2,TGTGCCAGCAGCCAGCGAATTAACACTGAAGCTTTCTTT,CASSQRINTEAFF
.,.,TRBJ2-1,TRBV11-3,TGTGCCAGCAGCTTAGGCAGGTACGATGAGCAGTTCTTC,CASSLGRYDEQFF
.,TRBD1,TRBJ1-5,TRBV7-9,TGTGCCAGCAGCTTTGGACAGGGGAGCAATCAGCCCCAGCATTTT,CASSFGQGSNQPQHF
.,.,TRBJ1-5,TRBV18,TGTGCCAGCTCACCGGGAGGAGCGGGTGGGTATAGCAATCAGCCCCAGCATTTT,CASSPGGAGGYSNQPQHF
.,TRBD1,TRBJ1-6,TRBV27,TGTGCCAGCAGTTTAAGCGGACAGGGGGTCTCACCCCTCCACTTT,CASSLSGQGVSPLHF
once,TRBD2,TRBJ2-2,TRBV7-9,TGTGCCAGCAGCTTAGCCCGGGGGGGTACCACCGGGGAGCTGTTTTTT,CASSLARGGTTGELFF
.,.,TRBJ2-1,TRBV6-2/TRBV6-3,TGTGCCAGCAGTTACATGTCAGGGTACAATGAGCAGTTCTTC,CASSYMSGYNEQFF
once,.,TRBJ2-1,TRBV5-4,TGTGCCAGCAGCTCCGACACTGAGCAGTTCTTC,CASSSDTEQFF
.,TRBD1,TRBJ1-1,TRBV5-1,TGCGCCAGCAGCTTACCCGGGACAGGGGGGCTTAGAGCTTTCTTT,CASSLPGTGGLRAFF
.,.,TRBJ2-7,TRBV12-3/TRBV12-4,TGTGCCAGCAGCCCCCGGGGGTACGAGCAGTACTTC,CASSPRGYEQYF
.,TRBD1,TRBJ1-4,TRBV5-6,TGTGCCAGCAGCTTAAGGACAGGGAGTGAAAAACTGTTTTTT,CASSLRTGSEKLFF
once,TRBD1,TRBJ1-2,TRBV13,TGTGCCAGCAGCCTCATCGACAGGGGAGGTGCCGGCTACACCTTC,CASSLIDRGGAGYTF
.,.,TRBJ2-2,TRBV27,TGTGCCAGCAGTCCCCTCACAGGGGAGCTGTTTTTT,CASSPLTGELFF
.,.,TRBJ1-2,TRBV19,TGTGCCAGCCAACAGGGCAACTATGGCTACACCTTC,CASQQGNYGYTF
.,TRBD2,TRBJ2-1,TRBV20-1,TGCAGTGCTAGCCGACTAGCGGAGCAGTTCTTC,CSASRLAEQFF
.,.,TRBJ2-4,TRBV2,TGTGCCAGCAGTGCGGACGGGAAAGCCAAAAACATTCAGTACTTC,CASSADGKAKNIQYF
once,.,TRBJ1-3,TRBV12-3/TRBV12-4,TGTGCCAGCAGTTTTCCGGGAACCACCATATATTTT,CASSFPGTTIYF
.,TRBD2,TRBJ2-7,TRBV7-3,TGTGCCAGCAGCCAGTTGGGCGGGGGCTCCTACGAGCAGTACTTC,CASSQLGGGSYEQYF
.,TRBD1,TRBJ2-1,TRBV5-1,TGCGCCAGCAGCAGAGATAGACAGGGGTCCTACAATGAGCAGTTCTTC,CASSRDRQGSYNEQFF
.,.,TRBJ1-4,TRBV4-3,TGCGCCAGCAGCCACGTAACCGGGGGTTTGGGAGAAAAACTGTTTTTT,CASSHVTGGLGEKLFF
.,TRBD1,TRBJ2-7,TRBV7-2,TGTGCCAGCAGCTCCGGGACAGGGCCCTACGAGCAGTACTTC,CASSSGTGPYEQYF
.,.,TRBJ1-5,TRBV7-2,TGTGCCAGCTCCAAGGGGCCCCCCAGTCAGCCCCAGCATTTT,CASSKGPPSQPQHF
once,.,TRBJ1-2,TRBV11-2,TGTGCCAGCAGCAACAGGGTGGGCTACACCTTC,CASSNRVGYTF